This TCR beta chain is drawn from a study of low-dose radiotherapy and immunotherapy resistance in tumors. Study-level background: Each fraction for Cohort 1 was 0.5 Gy, given every 2 weeks, and the total came to 6.5 Gy.

This clonotype appeared many times. As to time point: before trial treatment. Every donor was treated with nivolumab, ipilimumab, aspirin, low-dose cyclophosphamide and also low-dose radiotherapy. Tumors of eligible patients were advanced, solid and lacking tumor-infiltrating lymphocytes. First-strand cDNA used TRAV- and TRBV-specific primers, covering alpha and beta chains. It was with a constant-region primer and a V-primer adapter that TCRs were amplified over roughly 19 PCR cycles. TCRdb reprocessed the reads with MiXCR, giving one entry per CDR3 protein. The sample lists some 57,000 distinct CDR3 sequences; approximately 26% were seen once. This specimen was PBMCs, taken before treatment. This receptor was identified in a male donor with prostate cancer.

The CDR3 protein is CASSLAPGTHTEAFF. DNA for the CDR3: TGCGCCAGCAGCTTGGCCCCAGGGACCCACACTGAAGCTTTCTTT. The chain links TRBV5-1 to TRBJ1-1; possibly TRBD1 for D (5 bases). Germline V lookup: CDR1 SGHRS, CDR2 YFSETQ. Trimming pared 0 bases from V and 3 bases from J, leaving 12 bases between. The CDR3 extends over 15 amino acids.